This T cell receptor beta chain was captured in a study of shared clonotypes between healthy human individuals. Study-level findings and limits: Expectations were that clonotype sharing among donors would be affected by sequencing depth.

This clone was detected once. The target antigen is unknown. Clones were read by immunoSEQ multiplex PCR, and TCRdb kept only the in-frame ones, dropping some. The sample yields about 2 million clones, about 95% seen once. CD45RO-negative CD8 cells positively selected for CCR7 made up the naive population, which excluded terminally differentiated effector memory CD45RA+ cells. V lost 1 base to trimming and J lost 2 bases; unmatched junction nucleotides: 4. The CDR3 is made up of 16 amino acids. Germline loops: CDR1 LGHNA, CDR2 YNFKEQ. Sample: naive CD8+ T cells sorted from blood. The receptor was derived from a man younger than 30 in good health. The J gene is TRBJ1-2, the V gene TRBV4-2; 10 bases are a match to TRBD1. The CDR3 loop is CASSQAWGQGNYGYTF. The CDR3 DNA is TGTGCCAGCAGCCAAGCATGGGGACAGGGGAACTATGGCTACACCTTC.